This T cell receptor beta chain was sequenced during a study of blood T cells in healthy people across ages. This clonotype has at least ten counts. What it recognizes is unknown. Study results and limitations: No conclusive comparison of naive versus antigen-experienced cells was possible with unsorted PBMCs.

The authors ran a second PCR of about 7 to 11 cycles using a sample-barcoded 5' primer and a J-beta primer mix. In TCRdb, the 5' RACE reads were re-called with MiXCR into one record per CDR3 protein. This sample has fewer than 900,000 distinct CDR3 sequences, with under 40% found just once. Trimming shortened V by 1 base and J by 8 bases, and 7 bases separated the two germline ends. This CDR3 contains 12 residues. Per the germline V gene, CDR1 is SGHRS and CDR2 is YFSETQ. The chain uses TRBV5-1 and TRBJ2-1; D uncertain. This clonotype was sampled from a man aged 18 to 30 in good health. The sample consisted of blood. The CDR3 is CASSLNDHEQFF. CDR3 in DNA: TGCGCCAGCAGCTTGAACGATCATGAGCAGTTCTTC.